This T cell receptor (beta chain) was observed in a study of identical twins. Worth noting for this clonotype: Its antigen is unidentified.

Unique molecular identifiers were present on the cDNA, which also gained a universal primer site by template switching. TCRdb itself ran the 5' RACE reads through MiXCR, one entry per CDR3 protein. This sample carries approximately 630,000 distinct CDR3 sequences, under 8.5% of them seen once, and the ten largest clones take 1.6%. Study-wide results and caveats: Partial confounding of zero-insertion analyses by invariant MAIT and iNKT cells was possible. While abundant cord blood beta clonotypes carried fewer insertions, memory repertoires showed no such pattern.

With 4 bases removed from V and 0 bases from J, the gap between germline ends came to 14 bases. The CDR3 is made up of 15 amino acids. Germline-derived CDR1 and CDR2 are SGHRS and YFSETQ. This sample also appeared in a second study, on yellow fever vaccine responses in identical twins.

The origin of this receptor is a woman younger than 30 in good health. The J gene is TRBJ2-7, the V gene TRBV5-1; TRBD1 is a possible D gene (5 bases). Sequenced input: PBMCs. CDR3 sequence: CASSPLQGDSYEQYF. Here the CDR3 DNA reads TGCGCCAGCAGCCCTCTACAAGGGGACTCCTACGAGCAGTACTTC.